These 30 T cell receptor beta chains were all obtained from the same sample, sequenced in a study of control samples from healthy donors and cancer patients. Assay used: immunoSEQ multiplex PCR; TCRdb lists only in-frame clones, some missing. The top ten clones hold about 7.1% of a sample with about 140,000 clones, roughly 89% of them seen once. The source material was blood. These receptors came from a man between 18 and 29 years old in good health.

The rearrangement joins TRBV15 to TRBJ2-2; D ambiguous. Germline assignment: CDR1 LNHNV and CDR2 YYDKDF (reference sequence). Trimming stripped 2 bases from V and 10 bases from J, with 8 bases between. This CDR3 is built from 12 residues. The CDR3 nucleotides read TGTGCCACCAGCAGAACCTTGCCGGAGCTGTTTTTT. This codes for CATSRTLPELFF.

The CDR3 sequence is CASSSGQIYEQYF. The CDR3 DNA reads as TGTGCCAGTAGTAGCGGACAGATATACGAGCAGTACTTC. The V gene is TRBV19, the J gene TRBJ2-7, with D perhaps TRBD1 (6 bases). Germline CDR1 is LNHDA and CDR2 is SQIVND (reference sequence). The V end lost 4 bases, the J end lost 4 bases, and 11 bases lay between the germline ends. The CDR3 spans 13 residues.

The J gene is TRBJ2-7, the V gene TRBV7-3; the match to TRBD1 covers 8 bases. Germline CDR1 and CDR2: SGHTA and FQGTGA. Trimming cost V 4 bases and J 2 bases; bases outside gene matches: 4. The length of the CDR3 is 14 residues. DNA for the CDR3: TGTGCCAGCAGCTCTCGACAGGGGACCTACGAGCAGTACTTC. Its translation is CASSSRQGTYEQYF. Drawing the rest from reference TRBV7-3 and TRBJ2-7, the complete variable domain is GAGVSQTPSNKVTEKGKYVELRCDPISGHTALYWYRQSLGQGPEFLIYFQGTGAADDSGLPNDRFFAVRPEGSVSTLKIQRTERGDSAVYLCASSSRQGTYEQYFGPGTRLTVT.

The chain has TRBV7-9 and TRBJ1-1; TRBD1 matches 7 bases. CDR1 and CDR2 from the germline V gene are SEHNR and FQNEAQ (reference sequence). V lost 2 bases, J lost 0 bases, and 3 bases stayed unmatched. CDR3 length: 15 residues. The chain's CDR3 is CASSLIGQVNTEAFF. As DNA, the CDR3 is TGTGCCAGCAGCTTAATAGGACAGGTGAACACTGAAGCTTTCTTT.

The chain combines TRBV19 with TRBJ2-2; 9 nucleotides agree with TRBD1. This CDR3 has 15 residues. Germline-derived CDR1 and CDR2 are LNHDA and SQIVND (reference sequence). V was clipped by 6 bases and J by 4 bases; unmatched bases: 6. CDR3 protein: CASRAGTGRTGELFF. CDR3 nucleotide sequence: TGTGCCAGTAGGGCCGGGACAGGGCGCACCGGGGAGCTGTTTTTT.

The chain is built from TRBV7-9 and TRBJ1-1, with 9 bases identical to TRBD1. V lost 5 bases to trimming and J lost 3 bases; unmatched junction nucleotides: 13. The CDR3 runs 17 residues. Germline CDR1 and CDR2: SEHNR and FQNEAQ (reference sequence). The CDR3 coding sequence is TGTGCCAGCAGCCCATCGACAGGGGGTTTTTGGGACACTGAAGCTTTCTTT. Translation: CASSPSTGGFWDTEAFF.

The rearrangement uses TRBV2 and TRBJ1-1; weak D call: TRBD1 (6 bases). The germline V gene has CDR1 SNHLY and CDR2 FYNNEI. Trimming removed 4 bases from V and 7 bases from J, with 16 bases in between. The CDR3 runs to 14 residues. The CDR3 region is CASSVGRGLGEAFF. For the CDR3, the DNA is TGTGCCAGCAGTGTGGGCAGGGGATTAGGTGAAGCTTTCTTT.

The chain links TRBV6-5 to TRBJ1-5, with D maybe TRBD1 (6 bases). The CDR3 has 15 residues. V lost 6 bases, J lost 4 bases, and 16 bases lay in between. The germline V gene has CDR1 MNHEY and CDR2 SVGAGI. CDR3 nucleotide sequence: TGTGCCAGCAGCTTAGACCCACAGGGAAATCAGCCCCAGCATTTT. Translating it yields CASSLDPQGNQPQHF.

In this sample, this clone turned up a few times. The chain links TRBV10-1 to TRBJ2-1, with TRBD1 identical over 8 bases. The V segment lost 0 bases and the J segment 1 base; nucleotides outside the gene matches: 8. Germline assignment: CDR1 WNHNN and CDR2 SYGVQD (reference sequence). CDR3 length equals 18 residues. The DNA of the CDR3 is TGCGCCAGCAGTGAGTCATATGGACAGGGCAGTTCCTACAATGAGCAGTTCTTC. The encoded protein is CASSESYGQGSSYNEQFF.

This clone was seen only once. The chain couples TRBV5-6 to TRBJ1-5; TRBD1 aligns across 8 bases. Germline V gene data show CDR1 as SGHDT and CDR2 as YYEEEE. With 4 bases clipped from V and 2 bases from J, the junction kept 5 bases outside the gene matches. This CDR3 is 15 amino acids long. The CDR3 loop reads CASSNRGLGNQPQHF. The DNA of the CDR3 is TGTGCCAGCAGCAACAGGGGGTTAGGCAATCAGCCCCAGCATTTT. Together with reference TRBV5-6 and TRBJ1-5, the CDR3 gives the full variable domain: DAGVTQSPTHLIKTRGQQVTLRCSPKSGHDTVSWYQQALGQGPQFIFQYYEEEERQRGNFPDRFSGHQFPNYSSELNVNALLLGDSALYLCASSNRGLGNQPQHFGDGTRLSIL.

The gene calls are TRBV7-2 and TRBJ2-1; 13 nucleotides line up with TRBD2. V was pared by 4 bases and J by 1 base, with 4 bases of the junction left unmatched. The germline CDR1 and CDR2 sequences are SGHTA and FQGNSA. This CDR3 is built from 17 residues. DNA of the CDR3: TGTGCCAGCAGCTGGCCGGGACTAGCGGGGTCCTACAATGAGCAGTTCTTC. Encoded protein: CASSWPGLAGSYNEQFF.

Points on this clone: This sample includes further DNA sequences coding for the same CDR3. The V gene is TRBV11-2, the J gene TRBJ2-3; 7 positions agree with TRBD2. Germline lookup yields CDR1 SGHAT and CDR2 FQNNGV. There are 15 residues in the CDR3. The junction had 1 base not matched to a gene; V was cut back by 1 base and J by 0 bases. Here the CDR3 reads CASSLAGGSTDTQYF. The DNA of the CDR3 is TGTGCCAGCAGCTTAGCGGGGGGAAGCACAGATACGCAGTATTTT.

The rearrangement joins TRBV2 to TRBJ2-7; TRBD2 is a possible D gene (6 bases). From germline, CDR1 is SNHLY and CDR2 FYNNEI. The CDR3 runs 11 residues. Deletions cut 6 bases from V and 7 bases from J, with 10 bases between. CDR3 sequence: CASSPAGEQYF. The CDR3 DNA reads TGTGCCAGCAGCCCCGCGGGGGAGCAGTACTTC. The whole variable domain, filled in from reference TRBV2 and TRBJ2-7, reads EPEVTQTPSHQVTQMGQEVILRCVPISNHLYFYWYRQILGQKVEFLVSFYNNEISEKSEIFDDQFSVERPDGSNFTLKIRSTKLEDSAMYFCASSPAGEQYFGPGTRLTVT.

The chain links TRBV3-1 (or the pseudogene TRBV3-2) to TRBJ2-7; D perhaps matches TRBD2 (5 bases). V lost 1 base and J lost 3, with 7 bases in between. This CDR3 has 13 residues. Germline V gene lookup returns CDR1 LGHDT and CDR2 YNNKEL (reference sequence). CDR3 protein: CASSQGAVYEQYF. The CDR3 nucleotides read TGTGCCAGCAGCCAAGGAGCGGTCTACGAGCAGTACTTC.

The chain recombines TRBV4-3 with TRBJ1-1; TRBD1 might be the D (6 bases). The CDR3 covers 14 residues. The ends were cut back, 3 bases at V and 4 bases at J, with 12 bases in the middle. CDR1 and CDR2 (germline): LGHNA, YSLEER. CDR3 sequence (DNA): TGCGCCAGCAGCCAGACAGGACCCGGCACTGAAGCTTTCTTT. It codes for CASSQTGPGTEAFF.

This clone appeared once. V usage is TRBV4-3 and J usage is TRBJ2-5, with 7 bases that match TRBD1. Trimming at V came to 5 bases and at J to 2 bases, leaving 2 bases not matched to a gene. The germline CDR1 and CDR2 sequences are LGHNA and YSLEER. The CDR3 runs 13 residues. The CDR3 loop is CASSSTGQETQYF. Here the CDR3 DNA reads TGCGCCAGCAGCTCGACAGGGCAAGAGACCCAGTACTTC.

V is TRBV3-1 (or the pseudogene TRBV3-2) and J is TRBJ1-2; 9 nucleotides match TRBD1. V shed 1 base, J shed 3 bases, and the junction held 9 bases outside the gene matches. The CDR3 sequence is 17 residues long. The germline CDR1 and CDR2 sequences are LGHDT and YNNKEL (reference sequence). The CDR3 DNA reads as TGTGCCAGCAGCCAAGTGGTGACAGGGGGGGCACACTATGGCTACACCTTC. This encodes CASSQVVTGGAHYGYTF.

This chain joins TRBV6-6 and TRBJ1-4; D gene unclear. The CDR3 loop spans 11 amino acids. Between the trimmed V and J ends, which lost 11 bases and 4 bases, there was a span of 8 bases. Germline V gives CDR1 MNHNY, CDR2 SVGAGI (reference sequence). The CDR3 sequence: CAARNNEKLFF. The CDR3 bases are TGTGCCGCAAGGAATAATGAAAAACTGTTTTTT.

This clone was seen just once. The V and J genes are TRBV5-1 and TRBJ1-1; a weak D match, TRBD1 (6 bases). CDR3 length: 16 residues. The V gene's germline CDR1 is SGHRS and CDR2 YFSETQ. V was clipped by 1 base and J by 5 bases, with 18 bases between them. The CDR3 DNA is TGCGCCAGCAGCTTGAGTACAGGGCGGGTGTCTACTGAAGCTTTCTTT. It is translated as CASSLSTGRVSTEAFF.

The chain couples TRBV6-6 to TRBJ1-4; 9 nucleotides line up with TRBD1. The germline CDR1 and CDR2 sequences are MNHNY and SVGAGI (reference sequence). V trimming: 4 bases; J trimming: 8 bases; junction bases outside the gene matches: 8. CDR3 length: 15 amino acids. The chain's CDR3 is CASSSMTGGYEKLFF. Written as DNA, the CDR3 is TGTGCCAGCAGTTCCATGACAGGGGGATACGAAAAACTGTTTTTT.

The chain is built from TRBV9 and TRBJ2-7, with TRBD1 identical over 11 bases. This CDR3 is built from 15 residues. In germline, CDR1 is SGDLS, CDR2 YYNGEE. Losses at the gene ends were 3 bases for V and 5 bases for J; bases not matched to a gene: 7. CDR3 amino acids: CASSGWTGGLNEQYF. The CDR3 DNA sequence: TGTGCCAGCAGCGGATGGACAGGGGGCTTGAACGAGCAGTACTTC. Full variable domain (outside the CDR3, taken from reference TRBV9 and TRBJ2-7): DSGVTQTPKHLITATGQRVTLRCSPRSGDLSVYWYQQSLDQGLQFLIQYYNGEERAKGNILERFSAQQFPDLHSELNLSSLELGDSALYFCASSGWTGGLNEQYFGPGTRLTVT.

The gene calls are TRBV6-5 and TRBJ1-2; D remains ambiguous. The germline V gene has CDR1 MNHEY and CDR2 SVGAGI. The V gene lost 7 bases and the J gene lost 3 bases, with 12 bases spanning the gap. CDR3 size: 13 residues. The CDR3 sequence is CASKRAGDYGYTF. As DNA, the CDR3 is TGTGCCAGCAAACGGGCAGGCGACTATGGCTACACCTTC.

The gene calls are TRBV23-1 and TRBJ1-5; possibly TRBD1 for D (5 bases). TRBV23-1 is labeled an ORF, and its function is uncertain. Between the trimmed V and J ends, which lost 7 bases and 7 bases, there was a span of 8 bases. CDR3 size: 11 residues. The CDR3 here is CASIRDQPQHF. DNA for the CDR3: TGCGCCAGCATCCGGGACCAGCCCCAGCATTTT.

V and J are TRBV28 and TRBJ1-1; D is unclear. Germline V gene data show CDR1 as MDHEN and CDR2 as SYDVKM. The V gene lost 5 bases and the J gene lost 0 bases, with 7 bases spanning the gap. The CDR3 covers 13 residues. In nucleotides, the CDR3 is TGTGCCAGCAGTCCACCTTTGAACACTGAAGCTTTCTTT. Its translation: CASSPPLNTEAFF.

Only one count was recorded for this clone. V gene TRBV5-4 combines with J gene TRBJ2-2; 8 bases are shared with TRBD1. Unmatched junction bases numbered 5, after V lost 4 bases and J lost 6 bases. CDR1 is SGHNT and CDR2 is YYREEE in the germline V gene (reference sequence). The CDR3 has 14 amino acids. The CDR3 here is CASSVMDRAGELFF. CDR3 nucleotide sequence: TGTGCCAGCAGCGTAATGGACAGGGCCGGGGAGCTGTTTTTT.

This clone was counted a single time. The J gene is TRBJ2-3, the V gene TRBV4-1; D not resolved. This CDR3 has 18 residues. Trimming removed 2 bases from V and 2 bases from J, with 20 bases in between. Germline assignment: CDR1 MGHRA and CDR2 YSYEKL. The CDR3: CASSQPPFKGIITDTQYF. CDR3 bases: TGCGCCAGCAGCCAACCACCTTTCAAGGGTATAATCACAGATACGCAGTATTTT.

This clone has a handful of counts. This chain uses TRBV19 with TRBJ1-3; D is possibly TRBD1 (6 bases). The CDR3 is 13 amino acids. Trimming stripped 9 bases from V and 3 bases from J, with 12 bases between. Germline V gene sequence: CDR1 LNHDA, CDR2 SQIVND (reference sequence). This CDR3 is CASAEGVGNTIYF. CDR3 coding DNA: TGTGCCAGCGCGGAGGGGGTTGGAAACACCATATATTTT.

The chain carries TRBV9 and TRBJ1-2; D not resolved. The CDR3 covers 14 residues. Germline V CDR1 and CDR2: SGDLS, YYNGEE. Deletions cut 0 bases from V and 4 bases from J, with 10 bases between. The CDR3 nucleotides are TGTGCCAGCAGCGTAGGCCAGACAACCTATGGCTACACCTTC. Translating it yields CASSVGQTTYGYTF.

The CDR3 sequence is CASSPQDRADEKLFF. The DNA for the CDR3 is TGTGCCAGTAGTCCTCAGGACAGGGCGGATGAAAAACTGTTTTTT. The chain links TRBV19 to TRBJ1-4; the match to TRBD1 covers 8 bases. V lost 5 bases to trimming and J lost 6 bases; unmatched junction nucleotides: 8. The CDR3 is 15 residues long. The germline gives CDR1 LNHDA, CDR2 SQIVND (reference sequence).

The chain links TRBV15 to TRBJ1-1; D is perhaps TRBD1 (6 bases). The length of the CDR3 is 16 residues. Germline V CDR1 and CDR2: LNHNV, YYDKDF (reference sequence). V lost 1 base to trimming and J lost 3 bases, with 15 bases between them. CDR3 sequence reads: CATSRGIGQFDTEAFF. The CDR3 nucleotides are TGTGCCACCAGCAGAGGGATCGGACAGTTCGACACTGAAGCTTTCTTT.